One sample yielded the 22 T cell receptor beta chains listed below, sequenced in a study of T cell changes during pregnancy in multiple sclerosis. The method was immunoSEQ multiplex PCR; TCRdb's version includes in-frame clones alone and lacks a portion of them. The repertoire includes 55,000 to 65,000 clones, 85% to 95% of them detected once, and about 2.6% sits in the top ten. The sample was CD8+ T cells from peripheral blood mononuclear cells, taken in the third trimester of pregnancy. The receptors come from a female donor with multiple sclerosis, enrolled in a pregnancy study.

This clone has only one observation. The chain employs TRBV7-6 and TRBJ2-3, with TRBD1 matching over 9 bases. CDR1 is SGHVS and CDR2 is FNYEAQ in the germline V gene. J gave up 5 bases and V 5 bases, and 11 bases lay outside the gene matches. This CDR3 has 16 residues. CDR3 amino acids: CASSLGTGKGVDTQYF. For the CDR3, the DNA is TGTGCCAGCAGCCTCGGGACAGGGAAGGGGGTAGATACGCAGTATTTT.

V usage is TRBV9 and J usage is TRBJ2-7; 7 nucleotides line up with TRBD1. Germline CDR1 SGDLS, CDR2 YYNGEE. J gave up 2 bases and V 3 bases, and 8 bases lay outside the gene matches. This CDR3 is 15 amino acids long. The CDR3 here is CASSEEGANAYEQYF. For the CDR3, the DNA is TGTGCCAGCAGCGAAGAGGGGGCCAACGCCTACGAGCAGTACTTC.

The V gene is TRBV28, the J gene TRBJ1-1, with TRBD1 matching 8 bases. Trimming removed 7 bases from V and 11 bases from J; junction bases left unmatched: 9. The CDR3 extends over 12 amino acids. The germline V gene has CDR1 MDHEN and CDR2 SYDVKM. CDR3 bases: TGTGCCAGCAATGAACCGGACAGGGACGCTTTCTTT. Protein product: CASNEPDRDAFF.

This rearrangement joins TRBV4-1 to TRBJ2-5, with D possibly matching TRBD2 (5 bases). Trimming took 3 bases from V and 4 from J, leaving 15 bases between them. The CDR3 length is 15 residues. Germline assignment: CDR1 MGHRA and CDR2 YSYEKL. The CDR3 here is CASSHPEGGSETQYF. The DNA for the CDR3 is TGCGCCAGCAGCCATCCCGAGGGCGGTTCAGAGACCCAGTACTTC.

The chain uses TRBV4-1 and TRBJ1-1; the D is unclear. Germline lookup yields CDR1 MGHRA and CDR2 YSYEKL. V lost 0 bases and J lost 5, with 13 bases in between. The CDR3 runs 15 residues. The CDR3 reads CASSQDVRGFTEAFF. CDR3 in DNA: TGCGCCAGCAGCCAAGATGTGCGGGGTTTTACTGAAGCTTTCTTT.

This clone was detected only once. This chain links TRBV27 with TRBJ2-7, with a possible D match to TRBD1 (6 bases). Trimming removed 6 bases at V and 0 bases at J, with 12 bases between. This CDR3 has 14 amino acids. Germline V CDR1 and CDR2: MNHEY, SMNVEV (reference sequence). CDR3 sequence (DNA): TGTGCCAGCAGCCTGGTGGGGGCCTCCTACGAGCAGTACTTC. This translates into CASSLVGASYEQYF.

The chain combines TRBV2 with TRBJ1-1; D perhaps matches TRBD1 (5 bases). The length of the CDR3 is 12 residues. Trimming cost V 11 bases and J 0 bases, with 10 bases left between them. The germline CDR1 and CDR2 sequences are SNHLY and FYNNEI. The CDR3 sequence is CAGRQMNTEAFF. CDR3 sequence (DNA): TGTGCCGGACGACAGATGAACACTGAAGCTTTCTTT.

The V gene is TRBV6-6, the J gene TRBJ1-1, with a weak D call TRBD1 (6 bases). The CDR3 runs 13 residues. V lost 3 bases to trimming and J lost 3 bases, with 8 bases between them. Germline V lookup: CDR1 MNHNY, CDR2 SVGAGI (reference sequence). The CDR3, as DNA: TGTGCCAGCAGTTATAGGACAGACACTGAAGCTTTCTTT. This codes for CASSYRTDTEAFF.

The gene calls are TRBV18 and TRBJ2-2, with a possible D match to TRBD1 (7 bases). Germline lookup yields CDR1 KGHSH and CDR2 LQKENI. The CDR3 covers 16 residues. Trimming shortened V by 5 bases and J by 5 bases, and 18 bases separated the two germline ends. The CDR3 DNA sequence: TGTGCCAGCTCATACGACAGGGAGGAAAGAACCGGGGAGCTGTTTTTT. Amino acids: CASSYDREERTGELFF. Full variable domain (rest looked up from reference TRBV18 and TRBJ2-2): NAGVMQNPRHLVRRRGQEARLRCSPMKGHSHVYWYRQLPEEGLKFMVYLQKENIIDESGMPKERFSAEFPKEGPSILRIQQVVRGDSAAYFCASSYDREERTGELFFGEGSRLTVL.

V and J are TRBV5-6 and TRBJ2-1, with D perhaps TRBD2 (6 bases). The V end was cut by 2 bases, the J end by 1 base, with 13 bases between. The CDR3 extends over 16 amino acids. CDR1 is SGHDT and CDR2 is YYEEEE in the germline V gene. CDR3 coding DNA: TGTGCCAGCAGCTTTGAGGGCGCGGGATCCTACAATGAGCAGTTCTTC. Translation gives CASSFEGAGSYNEQFF.

This clone was counted between two and nine times. Other DNA sequences in this specimen translate into the identical CDR3. The rearrangement uses TRBV19 and TRBJ2-1; TRBD1 aligns across 7 bases. This CDR3 is 13 amino acids long. The germline V gene encodes CDR1 LNHDA and CDR2 SQIVND (reference sequence). The V segment lost 4 bases and the J segment 4 bases; nucleotides outside the gene matches: 1. In nucleotides, the CDR3 is TGTGCCAGTAGTACGGGACAGTACAATGAGCAGTTCTTC. Its translation is CASSTGQYNEQFF. The complete variable domain, with remaining parts taken from reference TRBV19 and TRBJ2-1, reads DGGITQSPKYLFRKEGQNVTLSCEQNLNHDAMYWYRQDPGQGLRLIYYSQIVNDFQKGDIAEGYSVSREKKESFPLTVTSAQKNPTAFYLCASSTGQYNEQFFGPGTRLTVL.

DNA for the CDR3: TGTGCCAGCTCGAGACAGTACTACGAGCAGTACTTC. Protein: CASSRQYYEQYF. The chain links TRBV28 to TRBJ2-7; TRBD1 might be the D (5 bases). CDR3 length: 12 amino acids. Germline V lookup: CDR1 MDHEN, CDR2 SYDVKM. V was cut by 8 bases and J by 3 bases, with 11 bases left in between.

The gene calls are TRBV21-1 and TRBJ2-1; TRBD2, the D gene given by the table, was not confirmed from the DNA. TRBV21-1 is flagged as a pseudogene. The CDR3 totals 19 residues. The CDR3: CASSLLTGGQSEGYNEQFF. The CDR3 nucleotides are TGTGCCAGCAGCCTATTAACGGGAGGTCAATCCGAGGGATACAATGAGCAGTTCTTC.

V is TRBV5-1 and J is TRBJ2-2; 12 nucleotides match TRBD2. The V gene's germline CDR1 is SGHRS and CDR2 YFSETQ. The CDR3 runs 18 residues. V dropped 0 bases and J dropped 6; count of bases not matched to a gene: 9. CDR3 in amino acids: CASSLALAGGPFAGELFF. CDR3 coding DNA: TGCGCCAGCAGCTTGGCGCTAGCGGGAGGGCCATTTGCCGGGGAGCTGTTTTTT. The whole variable domain, filled in from reference TRBV5-1 and TRBJ2-2, reads KAGVTQTPRYLIKTRGQQVTLSCSPISGHRSVSWYQQTPGQGLQFLFEYFSETQRNKGNFPGRFSGRQFSNSRSEMNVSTLELGDSALYLCASSLALAGGPFAGELFFGEGSRLTVL.

The chain couples TRBV28 to TRBJ2-1; 10 bases align to TRBD1. From germline, CDR1 is MDHEN and CDR2 SYDVKM. The junction had 2 bases not matched to a gene; V was cut back by 3 bases and J by 6 bases. The CDR3 is 14 residues long. The CDR3, as DNA: TGTGCCAGCAGTTTCGACAGGGGGCGCAATGAGCAGTTCTTC. Residues: CASSFDRGRNEQFF.

This clone was seen just once. The gene calls are TRBV6-1 and TRBJ2-7; 8 nucleotides align to TRBD1. The germline V gene encodes CDR1 MNHNS and CDR2 SASEGT. V shed 5 bases, J shed 9 bases, and the junction held 12 bases outside the gene matches. CDR3 length equals 14 residues. The CDR3 DNA reads as TGTGCCAGCAGTTTCCGACAGGGGATAGACGGGCAGTACTTC. Translation: CASSFRQGIDGQYF.

V gene TRBV27 combines with J gene TRBJ2-7; 8 bases match TRBD1. CDR3 length: 16 amino acids. Germline CDR1 is MNHEY and CDR2 is SMNVEV (reference sequence). Germline trimming cut 0 bases from V and 2 bases from J; bases unmatched to any gene: 6. The DNA of the CDR3 is TGTGCCAGCAGTTTATCCGGACAGGGAGGCCCCTACGAGCAGTACTTC. Its protein product is CASSLSGQGGPYEQYF.

The chain couples TRBV28 to TRBJ2-1; TRBD2 might be the D (5 bases). V lost 2 bases and J lost 10, with 27 bases in between. Germline V lookup: CDR1 MDHEN, CDR2 SYDVKM. The CDR3 spans 18 residues. DNA for the CDR3: TGTGCCAGCAGTTTACGCAGCCACCCTACCTACAATGAGCGGGAGCAGTTCTTC. Encoded protein: CASSLRSHPTYNEREQFF.

This clone was picked up a small number of times. The genes are TRBV19 and TRBJ1-1; D is undetermined. CDR3 length: 14 amino acids. The V end was cut by 5 bases, the J end by 9 bases, with 19 bases between. CDR1 LNHDA and CDR2 SQIVND come from the germline V gene (reference sequence). CDR3 loop: CASSERNGFPKAFF. The DNA for the CDR3 is TGTGCCAGTAGTGAGAGAAACGGGTTTCCGAAAGCTTTCTTT.

V usage is TRBV19 and J usage is TRBJ1-2, with unresolved D. The CDR3 loop spans 16 amino acids. Deletions cut 7 bases from V and 3 bases from J, with 21 bases between. Germline CDR1 is LNHDA and CDR2 is SQIVND (reference sequence). In DNA form, the CDR3 reads TGTGCCAGTACCACTGGCGGAATGTCGGCGTACTATGGCTACACCTTC. This sequence encodes CASTTGGMSAYYGYTF.

This chain joins TRBV7-8 and TRBJ1-1, with unresolved D. Per germline, CDR1 SGHVS and CDR2 FQNEAQ. With 5 bases removed from V and 0 bases from J, the gap between germline ends came to 7 bases. CDR3 length equals 13 residues. For the CDR3, the DNA is TGTGCCAGCAGCCAAGGAGTGAACACTGAAGCTTTCTTT. The encoded protein is CASSQGVNTEAFF.

The genes are TRBV18 and TRBJ2-1; possibly TRBD1 for D (6 bases). The CDR3 contains 12 residues. Germline CDR1 is KGHSH and CDR2 is LQKENI. Trimming stripped 7 bases from V and 8 bases from J, with 12 bases between. This chain's CDR3 is CASYGEGDEQFF. CDR3 in DNA: TGTGCCAGCTACGGAGAGGGGGATGAGCAGTTCTTC. Full variable domain (outside the CDR3, taken from reference TRBV18 and TRBJ2-1): NAGVMQNPRHLVRRRGQEARLRCSPMKGHSHVYWYRQLPEEGLKFMVYLQKENIIDESGMPKERFSAEFPKEGPSILRIQQVVRGDSAAYFCASYGEGDEQFFGPGTRLTVL.